This TCR beta chain is drawn from a study of T cell responses to AZD1222 COVID-19 vaccine. Study-level findings and limits: Every sample of the repertoires postdated the peak T cell response. Donors, mostly white British, included more females; clonal diversity was possibly underestimated. Spike-specific TCR breadth and depth rose after two AZD1222 doses.

As concerns this clone: The antigen is undetermined.

There are 16 residues in the CDR3. V was cut by 5 bases and J by 1 base, with 13 bases left in between. Germline CDR1 reads KGHDR; CDR2 reads SFDVKD. Generated by immunoSEQ multiplex PCR, the TCRdb table keeps only in-frame clones and is missing some. This sample has roughly 130,000 clones, with about 85% found just once. Sequences were derived from peripheral blood, sampled on day 0 of AZD1222 vaccination. This sequence originates from an adult in good health. This chain links TRBV24-1 with TRBJ2-2, with D tentatively TRBD1 or TRBD2 (5 bases each). The CDR3 loop is CATSAERGRNTGELFF. CDR3 DNA sequence: TGTGCCACCAGTGCCGAGAGGGGTAGGAACACCGGGGAGCTGTTTTTT.